Detailed here is one T cell receptor beta chain. Its cognate antigen is unknown. This sample is part of a study of a mutant IDH1 vaccine in newly diagnosed glioma. Study-wide context: Treated patients, roughly 62% male and approximately 40% female, averaged about 40 years of age. Beforehand, treatment had been radiotherapy, temozolomide, or both; the majority received both. Regarding the study as a whole: Immune responses arising from the vaccine appeared in approximately 93% of patients. Pseudoprogression appeared independent of alterations in top peripheral clonotypes.

Time point reported: baseline, week 1 (first vaccination visit). Treatment indicated: pre-vaccination baseline after standard-of-care therapy. The method was immunoSEQ multiplex PCR; TCRdb's version includes in-frame clones alone and lacks a portion of them. Among approximately 67,000 clones, approximately 82% were seen once, and the ten largest hold 4.6%. The V gene end was trimmed by 6 bases and the J gene end by 0 bases; junction bases not matched to a gene: 7. There are 15 residues in the CDR3. Germline CDR1 MNHEY, CDR2 SVGAGI. Sample: peripheral blood mononuclear cells (PBMCs), taken from a glioma patient treated with radiotherapy, temozolomide or both. The source is a woman under 30 with glioma. Some clones in this sample may be carry-over from other donors' samples. The V gene is TRBV6-5, the J gene TRBJ1-2, with 7 bases aligning to TRBD1. CDR3 nucleotides: TGTGCCAGCAGGGGGACAGCCGATTCTAACTATGGCTACACCTTC. Residues: CASRGTADSNYGYTF.